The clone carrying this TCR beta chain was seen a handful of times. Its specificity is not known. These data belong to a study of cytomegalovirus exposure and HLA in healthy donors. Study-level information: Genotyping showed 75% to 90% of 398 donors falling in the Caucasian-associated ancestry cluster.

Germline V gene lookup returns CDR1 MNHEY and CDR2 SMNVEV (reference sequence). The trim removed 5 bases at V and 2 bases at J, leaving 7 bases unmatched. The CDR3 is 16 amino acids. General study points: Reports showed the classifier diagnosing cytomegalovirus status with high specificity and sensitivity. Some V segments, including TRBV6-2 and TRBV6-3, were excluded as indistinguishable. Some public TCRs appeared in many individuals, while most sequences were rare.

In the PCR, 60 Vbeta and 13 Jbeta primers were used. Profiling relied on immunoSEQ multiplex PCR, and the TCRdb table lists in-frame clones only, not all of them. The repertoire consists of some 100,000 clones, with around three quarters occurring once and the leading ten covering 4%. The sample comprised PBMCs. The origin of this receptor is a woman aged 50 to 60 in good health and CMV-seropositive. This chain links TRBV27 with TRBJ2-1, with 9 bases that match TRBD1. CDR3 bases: TGTGCCAGCAGTCAGGGAAACAGGGGGCCCTACAATGAGCAGTTCTTC. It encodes CASSQGNRGPYNEQFF.